Sequencing of this T cell receptor (beta chain) was carried out in a study of cytomegalovirus exposure and HLA in healthy donors. Overall study findings and caveats: Accurate predictions that matched the HLA-A and HLA-B alleles of most subjects were reportedly made from TCR beta sequences. What was likely a sequencing artifact was a cluster of highly shared sequence variants.

CDR1 MNHNS and CDR2 SASEGT come from the germline V gene. The CDR3 contains 10 residues. In this sample, this clone turned up once. As yet, its antigen is unknown. Relative to the germline gene, one junction end is altered; a read error may explain this. Vbeta (60) and Jbeta (13) primers were used in the PCR. Sequenced by immunoSEQ multiplex PCR; TCRdb stores in-frame clones only, minus some. The table lists 150,000 or so clones, roughly 71% of them singletons. The sequencing sample was made of PBMCs. V and J are TRBV6-1 and TRBJ2-7, with TRBD1 matching 7 bases. The origin of this receptor is a young man in good health and CMV-seronegative. The CDR3 sequence: CASSYGTVNF. Written as DNA, the CDR3 is TGTGCCAGCAGTTACGGGACAGTTAACTTC.